This T cell receptor (beta chain) was identified during a study of T cells after somatic rescue of genetic block. Repertoires were generated with immunoSEQ multiplex PCR, while TCRdb's copy carries only in-frame clones and drops some. The repertoire holds more than 13,000 clones, approximately 70% seen once, with 25% to 30% in the top ten. The sample taken for sequencing was peripheral blood mononuclear cells (PBMCs). The TCR was taken from a man aged 18 to 30.

The CDR3 coding sequence is TGTGCCAGCAGTTATGATTGGGGGGTCAGCACCGGGGAGCTGTTTTTT. Protein product: CASSYDWGVSTGELFF. The V gene is TRBV6-5, the J gene TRBJ2-2; possibly TRBD2 for D (6 bases). V was shortened by 3 bases and J by 4 bases, with 15 bases between the two germline ends. CDR1 is MNHEY and CDR2 is SVGAGI in the germline V gene. The CDR3 sequence is 16 residues long.